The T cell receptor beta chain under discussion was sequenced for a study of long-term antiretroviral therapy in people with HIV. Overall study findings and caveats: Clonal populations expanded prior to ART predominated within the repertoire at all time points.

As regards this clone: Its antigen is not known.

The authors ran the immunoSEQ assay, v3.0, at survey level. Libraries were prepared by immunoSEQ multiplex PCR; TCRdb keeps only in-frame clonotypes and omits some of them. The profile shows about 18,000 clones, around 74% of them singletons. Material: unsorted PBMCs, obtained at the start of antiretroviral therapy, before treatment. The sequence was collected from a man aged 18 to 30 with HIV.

CDR3 amino acids: CASSLAAGARETQYF. CDR3 coding DNA: TGTGCCAGCAGCTTAGCTGCGGGAGCAAGAGAGACCCAGTACTTC. This chain uses TRBV7-9 with TRBJ2-5; TRBD2 agrees at 7 bases. The germline CDR1 and CDR2 sequences are SEHNR and FQNEAQ (reference sequence). The junction had 5 bases not matched to a gene; V was cut back by 0 bases and J by 4 bases. CDR3 length: 15 residues.